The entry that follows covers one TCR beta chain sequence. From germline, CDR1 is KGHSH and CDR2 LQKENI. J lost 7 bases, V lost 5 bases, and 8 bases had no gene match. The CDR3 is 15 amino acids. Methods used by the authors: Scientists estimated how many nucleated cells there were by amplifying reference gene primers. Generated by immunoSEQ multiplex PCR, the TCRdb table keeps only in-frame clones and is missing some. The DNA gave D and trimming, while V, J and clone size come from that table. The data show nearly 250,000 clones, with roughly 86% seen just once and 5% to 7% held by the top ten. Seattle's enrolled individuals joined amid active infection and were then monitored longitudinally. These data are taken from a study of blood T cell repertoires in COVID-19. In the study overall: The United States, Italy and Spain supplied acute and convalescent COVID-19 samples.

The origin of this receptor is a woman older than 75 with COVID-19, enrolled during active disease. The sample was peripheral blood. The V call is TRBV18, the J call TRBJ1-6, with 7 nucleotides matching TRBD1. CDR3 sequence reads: CASSTGQPKNSPLHF. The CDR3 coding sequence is TGTGCCAGCTCAACGGGACAGCCTAAAAATTCACCCCTCCACTTT.